The clone carrying this TCR beta chain was picked up a small number of times. The sample originates from a study of shared T cell receptors in the human thymus. The V end was cut by 6 bases, the J end by 5 bases, with 10 bases between. Per the germline V gene, CDR1 is MNHEY and CDR2 is SVGAGI. CDR3 size: 12 residues. Produced via immunoSEQ multiplex PCR; TCRdb's table is partial and in-frame only. The table has approximately 730,000 clones, approximately 83% seen once. Another study also made use of these data, one on human thymus T cells. From that second work: Resections that were taken during corrective heart surgery supplied the thymus tissue. Use of V and J genes seemed skewed within the thymic and blood repertoires.

The origin of this receptor is a girl less than two years old with a congenital heart defect. Sequences were obtained from thymocytes. V usage is TRBV6-5 and J usage is TRBJ1-1; D may be TRBD1 (5 bases). Here the CDR3 reads CASSLRETEAFF. In DNA form, the CDR3 reads TGTGCCAGCAGCCTCAGGGAAACTGAAGCTTTCTTT.